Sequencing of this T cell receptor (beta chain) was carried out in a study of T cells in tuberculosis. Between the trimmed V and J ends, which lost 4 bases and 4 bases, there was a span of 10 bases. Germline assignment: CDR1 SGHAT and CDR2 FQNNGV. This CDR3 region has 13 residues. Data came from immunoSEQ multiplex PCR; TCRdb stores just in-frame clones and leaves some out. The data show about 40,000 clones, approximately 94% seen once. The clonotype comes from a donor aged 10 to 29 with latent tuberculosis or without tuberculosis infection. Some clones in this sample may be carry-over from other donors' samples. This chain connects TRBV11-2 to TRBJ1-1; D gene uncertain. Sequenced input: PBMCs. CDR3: CASSSGSGTEAFF. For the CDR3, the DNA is TGTGCCAGCAGCTCGGGTAGTGGCACTGAAGCTTTCTTT.